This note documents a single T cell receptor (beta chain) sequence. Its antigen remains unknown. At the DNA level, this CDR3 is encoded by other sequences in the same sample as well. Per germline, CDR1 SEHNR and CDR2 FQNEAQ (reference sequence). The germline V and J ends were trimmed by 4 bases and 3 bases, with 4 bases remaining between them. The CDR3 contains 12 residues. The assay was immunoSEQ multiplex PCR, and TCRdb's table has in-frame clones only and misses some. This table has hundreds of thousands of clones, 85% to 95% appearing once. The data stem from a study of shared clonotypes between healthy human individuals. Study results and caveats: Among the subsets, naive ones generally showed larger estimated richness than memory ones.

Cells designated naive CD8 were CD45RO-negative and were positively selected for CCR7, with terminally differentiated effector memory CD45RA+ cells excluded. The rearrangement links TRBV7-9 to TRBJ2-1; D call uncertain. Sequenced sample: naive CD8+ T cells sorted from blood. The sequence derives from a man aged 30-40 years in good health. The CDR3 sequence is CASSSGYNEQFF. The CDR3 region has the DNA TGTGCCAGCAGCTCGGGCTACAATGAGCAGTTCTTC.